This entry is about one T cell receptor beta chain. Its target is unknown. These data originate in a study of Graves' ophthalmopathy and Graves' hyperthyroidism. This CDR3 has 14 residues. Germline V CDR1 and CDR2: MDHEN, SYDVKM. The V gene lost 5 bases and the J gene lost 0 bases, with 10 bases spanning the gap. Study-wide points: The study's model predicted ophthalmopathy progression at about 68% sensitivity and approximately 72% specificity.

Amplification of the TCR beta CDR3 regions used RNA transcripts (as template). RT-PCR with HTBI primers came first, then second-round multiplex PCR. TCRdb analysed the multiplex PCR reads with MiXCR anew, one entry per CDR3 protein. This table has 200,000 to 250,000 distinct CDR3 sequences, around 45% appearing once. The study excluded patients with other autoimmune diseases, uncontrolled infections, pregnancy or lactation. Symptoms, serum thyroxine and TRAb, thyroid ultrasound, and orbital computed tomography formed the diagnostic basis. PBMCs were isolated from a roughly 10 ml sample of fresh peripheral blood.

The V and J genes are TRBV28 and TRBJ1-2, with a tentative D call TRBD1 (5 bases). The origin of this receptor is an adult man with Graves' ophthalmopathy. Sequencing was performed on peripheral blood. In DNA form, the CDR3 reads TGTGCCAGCAGTCCATCGACAGCTAACTATGGCTACACCTTC. This translates into CASSPSTANYGYTF.